The clone carrying this T cell receptor (beta chain) was recorded only once. The sample carries other DNA sequences with the same CDR3. The entry originates in a study of blood T cell repertoires in COVID-19. TCRdb keeps only in-frame clones here, not all; method: immunoSEQ multiplex PCR. The sample lists more than 250,000 clones; around four fifths were seen once. V was pared by 1 base and J by 7 bases, with 0 bases of the junction left unmatched. CDR1 is SEHNR and CDR2 is FQNEAQ in the germline V gene (reference sequence). CDR3 length equals 13 residues. The J gene is TRBJ1-3, the V gene TRBV7-9; 8 positions match TRBD1. This TCR was sampled from a woman aged 50 to 65 with acute or convalescent COVID-19. Input material: peripheral blood. CDR3 coding DNA: TGTGCCAGCAGCTTAGGACAGGGGAACACCATATATTTT. As protein: CASSLGQGNTIYF.